The clone carrying this T cell receptor (beta chain) appeared a few times. Its antigen is currently unknown. The V and J ends lost 4 bases and 1 base respectively, with 4 bases between them. Germline CDR1 DFQATT, CDR2 SNEGSKA (reference sequence). There are 11 residues in the CDR3. This sample is part of a study of T cells after posttransplantation cyclophosphamide. General study findings and limits: Blood and skin or GI T cell repertoires showed limited TRB overlap.

Clones were read by immunoSEQ multiplex PCR, and TCRdb kept only the in-frame ones, dropping some. The record shows under 40,000 clones for this sample, with no singletons present. The source of this sequence is a woman aged 45-65 years in good health and a related stem cell transplant donor. Sequencing input: PBMCs. The rearrangement links TRBV20-1 to TRBJ2-5, with D uncertain. CDR3 bases: TGCAGTGCTACTAGCCAAGAGACCCAGTACTTC. Translating it yields CSATSQETQYF.